This T cell receptor (beta chain) was recorded in a study of cytomegalovirus exposure and HLA in healthy donors (TCRdb year 2017). With regard to the full study: An earlier analysis of roughly 500 of the donors reported roughly 300 Gb of sequence data and roughly 100 million unique TCR beta sequences from 150 million to 200 million T cells. The aim of the study was to test whether cataloging public T cell receptors could identify signatures of past pathogen exposure. Along with the approximately 700-subject first cohort, a separate validation cohort of around 110 different subjects was used. Both class I and class II loci were covered by HLA typing, at four-digit resolution. About 310 gigabases of sequencing data and 70 million to 85 million unique TCR sequences were included in an early release covering about 600 HLA-typed donors. Every discovery cohort repertoire had been produced on one sequencing platform. Across around 400 genotyped donors of the cohort, an average of approximately 240,000 unique TCR beta nucleotide sequences per donor were sequenced, and roughly a sixth of those sequences were non-productive. Donor age, sex, ethnicity and CMV serostatus were compiled together with the repertoire data. Of the approximately 400 genotyped donors, 81% were placed in the genetic ancestry cluster associated with self-reported Caucasian donors. Five DR-DQ haplotypes were treated as single units for association and clustering because of strong linkage in the cohort. In a later analysis, previously published TCR beta repertoires from more than 500 donors were re-analyzed and high-resolution HLA genotyping was added so that TCR occurrence patterns could be studied. The number of typed donors differed by locus: about 620-630 for A, B, C, DRB1 and DQB1; approximately 520 for DQA1; 606 for DPA1; and about 450 for DPB1. In an earlier analysis of roughly 540 of the donors, high-throughput TCR beta sequencing was used to judge whether each TCR beta V gene segment behaved as functional or pseudogenic. A later genetic analysis used genome-wide SNP genotypes for about three fifths of the 666 donors, treating that subset as a discovery cohort. Rather than using new phenotypic data, the later analysis identified candidate immune exposures from TCR beta sequences and from how often those sequences occurred across donors. To predict cytomegalovirus infection status, the study brought together high-throughput TCR immunosequencing, statistical association of individual TCRs with disease status, and machine learning. Using immunosequencing, the study profiled T cell repertoires from 666 subjects and related those repertoires to cytomegalovirus serostatus. Overall study outcomes, separate from this receptor: Several of the top co-occurrence clusters appeared to be linked to parvovirus B19, influenza, CMV and Epstein-Barr virus, according to a later analysis. According to a later analysis, most CMV-associated TCR beta chains appeared to be HLA-restricted, and the HLA associations seemed to be driven largely by CMV exposure. The earlier analysis of some 560 of the donors excluded roughly 16 rarely observed V segments, including chromosome 9 orphons, because counts were too low. A further reported finding was that TCR beta sequences accurately predicted the HLA-A and HLA-B alleles for most subjects in the first cohort. A few of the identified cytomegalovirus-associated TCR beta chains were confirmed in vitro to be specific for cytomegalovirus antigens. Across donors, most TCR sequences were observed very rarely, whereas some public TCRs were present in many individuals. Correlated functional status among segregating V segments might be attributable to linkage disequilibrium, but an unknown experimental factor could not be ruled out. A later genetic analysis associated a missense DCLRE1C variant with V-gene and J-gene trimming of TCR beta chains, and an independent cohort replicated the association. A later analysis found that HLA-associated TCR beta chains were more clonally expanded and had lower generation probabilities than equally common non-associated chains. According to a later genetic analysis, donors in an Asian-associated ancestry cluster had fewer N-insertions in productive TCRs than the approximately 710-donor mean. The authors suggested that the approach could potentially be extended to other disease states and immunological phenotypes. A group of highly shared sequence variants was considered likely to be a technical artifact of the sequencing pipeline. Sequencing depth was assumed to be roughly uniform across donors in the presence/absence analyses, though that assumption may not hold. In an earlier analysis of approximately 590 of the donors, most TCR beta V segments appeared in productive rearrangements about 87% or about 30% of the time, broadly matching IMGT annotations. In a later analysis, around 17,000 TCR beta sequences were associated with specific HLA alleles at a false discovery rate of 0.05. The only immune exposure information available for the cohort was CMV serostatus. In a later analysis, the rate of TCR association differed among HLA loci, with DRB1 alleles having the most associated TCRs and HLA-C alleles having the fewest. Because HLA typing was missing for some donors at each locus, association tests included only the typed subset. A total of 150 to 200 TCR beta chains were listed by the study as associated with cytomegalovirus. Assigning TCR associations to individual alleles was difficult when HLA alleles, especially DR and DQ, strongly co-occurred. The classifier was reported to diagnose cytomegalovirus status with high specificity and sensitivity in both the original and validation cohorts. This cohort had only TCR beta chains sequenced, and the lack of alpha or paired-chain data limited which features could be detected.

The cohort was made up of about 610 healthy bone marrow donors. All cohort members were sampled while nominally healthy, although unrecorded immune exposures were likely present. The donor was CMV seropositive and was included in the group of some 290 seropositive cohort members. A peripheral blood sample was collected from each donor, and TCR beta sequencing was performed on peripheral blood mononuclear cells. Genomic DNA was extracted from the blood cell samples with the Qiagen DNeasy Blood Extraction Kit. The protocol used for the library was the immunoSEQ multiplex PCR assay. The multiplex PCR relied on a mix of 60 forward primers for TCR Vbeta segments and 13 reverse primers for TCR Jbeta segments. The CDR3 region of rearranged TCR beta genes was amplified from genomic DNA by a multiplex PCR assay. Amplified TCR beta libraries were sequenced as 87-base-pair reads on the Illumina HiSeq System. On the study's bioinformatics: Across the 670 or so repertoires, a later analysis counted 60 million to 90 million unique TCR beta chains, roughly 11 million of which were shared by at least two donors. Raw reads were error-corrected and collapsed into unique sequences by a nearest-neighbor algorithm in which closely related sequences were merged to remove PCR and sequencing errors. CDR3 sequences were aligned to IMGT reference sequences to assign V, D and J gene segments. For a sequence to be retained, a match of at least six nucleotides was required to both a V gene segment and a J gene segment. Rearrangements were classified as productive when the CDR3 lacked stop codons and remained in frame with V and J, and all other rearrangements were classified as non-productive. Following IMGT convention, CDR3 was defined as the stretch from the second conserved V-encoded cysteine up to the conserved J-encoded phenylalanine. The earlier analysis of 587 of the donors excluded sequences that lacked an unambiguous match to a single V gene segment. An earlier analysis of 587 of the donors classified V segments as functional when productive rearrangements were above 56.7% and as segregating when the standard deviation between donors was above 5%. A statistical classification framework was built to diagnose cytomegalovirus status from the catalog of TCR beta chain sequences. A later analysis assigned V and J genes by comparing TCR nucleotide sequences with IMGT/GENE-DB human TR gene sequences. Using the TCRdist pipeline, a later analysis assigned CDR3 sequences along with most-parsimonious VDJ recombination scenarios. In a later analysis, each TCR beta chain was defined by its CDR3 amino acid sequence together with its V-gene family, and reads lacking a unique V-gene family were excluded. As a way to deal with suspected cross-contamination and a sequencing artifact, a later analysis dropped 450 to 700 nucleotide sequences that were highly shared and had low generation probability. In a later analysis, a clonal expansion index for each public chain was calculated from normalized within-repertoire ranks of inferred template counts. In a later analysis, generation probabilities were computed using a VDJ recombination model fitted to out-of-frame rearrangements, and the results were checked against IGoR. A later analysis scored TCR-TCR, TCR-HLA and TCR-CMV co-occurrence with hypergeometric tests, applying a repertoire-size bias correction to TCR pairs. False discovery rates were estimated in a later analysis by permuting HLA or CMV assignments 20 times. In a later analysis, co-occurring TCRs were grouped using DBSCAN, with TCRdist sequence similarity added in when clustering inside HLA-allele-positive subsets. Repertoires with fewer than 30,000 or more than 120,000 public chains were left out of co-occurrence clustering, as were a handful of repertoires with anomalous nucleotide sharing. The table was pulled from immuneACCESS by TCRdb, which kept in-frame rearrangements only. Such tables lose some clones; where checked, under half of the loss comes from unresolved V genes, and the rest has no known cause. The V and J calls and clone size come from that table; D and trimming were worked out from the DNA. The sample includes about 90,000 clones, with around 77% observed a single time. Roughly 19% of the sample rests with the top ten.

Remarks on this clone: Which antigen it targets is not known. No base quality values were provided; no much bigger clone lies one nucleotide off.

Material: PBMCs. This TCR was sampled from a woman aged 60 to 75 in good health and CMV-seropositive.

This receptor carries the CDR3 CASSSLGGQGARGYTF. The base sequence is TGTGCCAGCAGTTCTCTGGGGGGACAGGGGGCGCGGGGCTACACCTTC. Recombination joined TRBV28 with TRBJ1-2, with 12 junctional bases fitting TRBD1. Reading the germline V gene gives CDR1 MDHEN and CDR2 SYDVKM. V and J are trimmed by 4 bases and 8 bases, and the gene matches miss 11 bases of the junction. Including the terminal cysteine and phenylalanine, the CDR3 comprises 16 residues. Only the CDR3 DNA is retained, 48 bases long and in frame from the first base.